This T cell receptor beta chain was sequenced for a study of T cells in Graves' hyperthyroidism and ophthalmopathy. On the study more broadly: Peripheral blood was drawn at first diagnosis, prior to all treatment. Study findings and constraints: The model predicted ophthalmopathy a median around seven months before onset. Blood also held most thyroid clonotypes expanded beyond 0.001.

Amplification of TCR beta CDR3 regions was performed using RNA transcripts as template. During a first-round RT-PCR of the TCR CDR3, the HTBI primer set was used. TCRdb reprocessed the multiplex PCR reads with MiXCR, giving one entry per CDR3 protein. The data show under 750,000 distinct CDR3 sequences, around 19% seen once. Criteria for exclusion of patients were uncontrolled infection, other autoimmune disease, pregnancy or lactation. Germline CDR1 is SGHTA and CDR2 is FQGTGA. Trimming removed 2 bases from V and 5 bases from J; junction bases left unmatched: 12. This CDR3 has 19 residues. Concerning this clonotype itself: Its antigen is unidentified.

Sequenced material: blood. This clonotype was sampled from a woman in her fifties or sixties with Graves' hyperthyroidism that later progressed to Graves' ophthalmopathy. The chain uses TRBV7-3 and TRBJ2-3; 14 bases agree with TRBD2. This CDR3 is CASSLRHLGLAGVGDTQYF. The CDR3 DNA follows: TGTGCCAGCAGCTTACGCCACCTGGGACTAGCGGGGGTGGGAGATACGCAGTATTTT.